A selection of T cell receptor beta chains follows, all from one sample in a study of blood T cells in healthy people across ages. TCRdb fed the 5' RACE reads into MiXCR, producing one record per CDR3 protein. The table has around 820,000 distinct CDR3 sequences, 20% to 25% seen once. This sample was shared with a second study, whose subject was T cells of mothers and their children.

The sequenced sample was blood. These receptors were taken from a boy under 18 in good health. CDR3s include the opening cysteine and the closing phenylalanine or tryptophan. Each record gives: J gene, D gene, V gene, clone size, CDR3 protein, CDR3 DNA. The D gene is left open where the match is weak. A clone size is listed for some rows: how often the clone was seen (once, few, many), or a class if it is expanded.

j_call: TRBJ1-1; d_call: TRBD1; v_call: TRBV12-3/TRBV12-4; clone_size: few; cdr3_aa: CASSSFPRTGANTEAFF; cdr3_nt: TGTGCCAGCAGTTCTTTCCCCCGGACAGGGGCGAACACTGAAGCTTTCTTT
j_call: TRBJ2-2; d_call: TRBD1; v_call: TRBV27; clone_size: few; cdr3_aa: CASSPQGTTGELFF; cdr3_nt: TGTGCCAGCAGCCCACAGGGGACCACCGGGGAGCTGTTTTTT
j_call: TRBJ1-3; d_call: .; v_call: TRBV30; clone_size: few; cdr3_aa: CAWSSGTGNTIYF; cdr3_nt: TGTGCCTGGAGCTCCGGTACTGGAAACACCATATATTTT
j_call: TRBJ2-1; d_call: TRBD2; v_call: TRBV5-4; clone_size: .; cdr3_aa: CASSFGGASGRMEQFF; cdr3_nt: TGTGCCAGCAGCTTTGGAGGGGCTAGCGGGAGGATGGAGCAGTTCTTC
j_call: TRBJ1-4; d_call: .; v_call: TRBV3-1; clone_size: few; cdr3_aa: CASSQDPGPNEKLFF; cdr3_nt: TGTGCCAGCAGCCAAGATCCGGGACCAAATGAAAAACTGTTTTTT
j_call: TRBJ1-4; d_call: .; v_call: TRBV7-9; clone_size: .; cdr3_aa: CASSLGTGGREKLFF; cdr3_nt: TGTGCCAGCAGCTTAGGAACAGGCGGCCGAGAAAAACTGTTTTTT
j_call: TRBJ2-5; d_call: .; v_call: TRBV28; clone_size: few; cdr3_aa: CASSFKGRETQYF; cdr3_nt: TGTGCCAGCAGTTTCAAGGGGCGCGAGACCCAGTACTTC
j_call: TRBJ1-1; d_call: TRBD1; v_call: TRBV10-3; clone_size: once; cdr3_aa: CAITQTGGGNTEAFF; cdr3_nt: TGTGCCATCACCCAGACAGGGGGCGGGAACACTGAAGCTTTCTTT
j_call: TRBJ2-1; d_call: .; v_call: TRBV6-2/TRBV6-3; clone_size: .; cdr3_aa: CASREMGSYNEQFF; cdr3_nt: TGTGCCAGCAGGGAAATGGGTTCCTACAATGAGCAGTTCTTC
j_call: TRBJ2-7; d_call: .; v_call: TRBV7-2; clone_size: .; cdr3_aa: CASSLGVGQVSYEQYF; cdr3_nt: TGTGCCAGCAGCTTAGGGGTCGGGCAGGTCTCCTACGAGCAGTACTTC
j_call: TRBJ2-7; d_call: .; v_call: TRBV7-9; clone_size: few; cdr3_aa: CASSFSRDDDEQYF; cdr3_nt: TGTGCCAGCAGCTTTTCCAGGGATGACGACGAGCAGTACTTC
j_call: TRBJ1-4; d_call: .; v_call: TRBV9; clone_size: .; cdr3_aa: CASSSRASSGEKLFF; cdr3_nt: TGTGCCAGCAGCTCCCGGGCCTCGTCCGGTGAAAAACTGTTTTTT
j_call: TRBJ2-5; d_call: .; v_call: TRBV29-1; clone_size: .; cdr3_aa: CSAHGGHFQEAQYF; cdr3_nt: TGCAGCGCCCATGGGGGACACTTCCAAGAGGCCCAGTACTTC
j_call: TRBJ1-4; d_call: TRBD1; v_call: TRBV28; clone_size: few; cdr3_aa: CASSLGQGIGKLFF; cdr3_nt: TGTGCCAGCAGTTTAGGACAGGGCATCGGAAAACTGTTTTTT
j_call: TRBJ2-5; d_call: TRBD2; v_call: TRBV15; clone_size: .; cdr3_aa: CATSRVPSGRVETQYF; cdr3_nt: TGTGCCACCAGCAGAGTACCTAGCGGGAGGGTAGAGACCCAGTACTTC
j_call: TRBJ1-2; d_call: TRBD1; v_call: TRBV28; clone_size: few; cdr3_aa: CASSAPAGGDGYTF; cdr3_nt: TGTGCCAGCAGTGCCCCGGCAGGGGGCGATGGCTACACCTTC
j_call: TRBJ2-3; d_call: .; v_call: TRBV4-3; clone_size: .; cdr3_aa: CASSQVRVLRAPDTQYF; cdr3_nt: TGCGCCAGCAGCCAAGTACGGGTACTGAGGGCCCCAGATACGCAGTATTTT
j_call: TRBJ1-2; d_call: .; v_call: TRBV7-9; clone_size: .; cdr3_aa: CASSYATGVYGYTF; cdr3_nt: TGTGCCAGCAGTTACGCGACAGGAGTCTATGGCTACACCTTC
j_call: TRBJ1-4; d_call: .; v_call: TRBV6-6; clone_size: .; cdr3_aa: CASSLYIAKEEEKLFF; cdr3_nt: TGTGCCAGCAGTTTATATATCGCTAAAGAGGAGGAAAAACTGTTTTTT
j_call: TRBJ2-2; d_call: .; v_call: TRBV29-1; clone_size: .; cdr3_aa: CSVEGRRGDTGELFF; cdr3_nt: TGCAGCGTTGAAGGCCGCAGGGGGGACACCGGGGAGCTGTTTTTT
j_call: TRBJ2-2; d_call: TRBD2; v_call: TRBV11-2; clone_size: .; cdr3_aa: CASSSSGANTGELFF; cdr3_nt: TGTGCCAGCAGCTCAAGCGGGGCGAACACCGGGGAGCTGTTTTTT
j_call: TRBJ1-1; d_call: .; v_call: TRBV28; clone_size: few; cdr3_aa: CASSSSPGRGVGAFF; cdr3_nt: TGTGCCAGCAGTTCAAGTCCGGGTAGAGGGGTGGGGGCTTTCTTT
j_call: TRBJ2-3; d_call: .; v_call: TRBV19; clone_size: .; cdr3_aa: CASSKIPTDTQYF; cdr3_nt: TGTGCCAGTAGTAAAATCCCCACAGATACGCAGTATTTT
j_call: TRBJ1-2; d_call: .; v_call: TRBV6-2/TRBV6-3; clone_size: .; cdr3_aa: CASSYPDSYGYTF; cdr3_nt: TGTGCCAGCAGTTACCCGGACAGCTATGGCTACACCTTC
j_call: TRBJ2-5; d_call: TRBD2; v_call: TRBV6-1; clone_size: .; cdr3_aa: CASSRLAFGETQYF; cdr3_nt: TGTGCCAGCAGTCGACTAGCGTTTGGGGAGACCCAGTACTTC
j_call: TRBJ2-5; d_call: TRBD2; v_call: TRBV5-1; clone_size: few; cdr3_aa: CASGLRLAGEETQYF; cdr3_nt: TGCGCCAGCGGCTTGAGATTAGCGGGAGAGGAGACCCAGTACTTC
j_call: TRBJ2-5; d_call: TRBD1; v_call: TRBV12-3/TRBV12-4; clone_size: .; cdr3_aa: CASSFGTGGKVAPYF; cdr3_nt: TGTGCCAGCAGTTTTGGGACAGGGGGCAAAGTTGCTCCGTACTTC
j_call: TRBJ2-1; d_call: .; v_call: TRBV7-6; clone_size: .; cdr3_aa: CASSPTGPHNEQFF; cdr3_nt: TGTGCCAGCAGCCCCACTGGACCTCACAATGAGCAGTTCTTC
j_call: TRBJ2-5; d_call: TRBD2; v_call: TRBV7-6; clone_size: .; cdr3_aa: CASSLATYRTSGPKETQYF; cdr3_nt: TGTGCCAGCAGCTTAGCGACTTATAGGACTAGCGGGCCCAAAGAGACCCAGTACTTC
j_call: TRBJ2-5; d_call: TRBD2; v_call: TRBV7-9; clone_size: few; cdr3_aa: CASSSGVASGFQETQYF; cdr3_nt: TGTGCCAGCAGCTCCGGGGTGGCTAGCGGATTTCAAGAGACCCAGTACTTC
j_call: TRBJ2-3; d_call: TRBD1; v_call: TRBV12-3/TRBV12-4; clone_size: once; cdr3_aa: CASSLDRADAQYF; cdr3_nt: TGTGCCAGCAGTCTCGACAGGGCAGATGCGCAGTATTTT
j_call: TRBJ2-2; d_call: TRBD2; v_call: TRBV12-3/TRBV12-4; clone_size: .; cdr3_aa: CASSYGLAGTGELFF; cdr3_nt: TGTGCCAGCAGTTACGGACTAGCGGGTACCGGGGAGCTGTTTTTT
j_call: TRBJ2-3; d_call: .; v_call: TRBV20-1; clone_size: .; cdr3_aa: CSARGGTHTDTQYF; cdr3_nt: TGCAGTGCTAGAGGGGGGACTCACACAGATACGCAGTATTTT
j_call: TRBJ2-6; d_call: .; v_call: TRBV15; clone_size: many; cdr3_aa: CATSRQNSGANVLTF; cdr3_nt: TGTGCCACCAGCAGACAAAACTCTGGGGCCAACGTCCTGACTTTC
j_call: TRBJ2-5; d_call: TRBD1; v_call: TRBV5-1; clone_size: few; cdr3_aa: CASRRGDSQETQYF; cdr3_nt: TGCGCCAGCCGAAGAGGGGACAGCCAAGAGACCCAGTACTTC
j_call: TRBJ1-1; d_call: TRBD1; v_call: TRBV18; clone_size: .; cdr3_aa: CASSPNRDRGRTEAFF; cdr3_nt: TGTGCCAGCTCACCGAATAGGGACAGGGGGCGCACTGAAGCTTTCTTT
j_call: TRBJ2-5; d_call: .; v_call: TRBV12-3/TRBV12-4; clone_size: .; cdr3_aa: CASSATPIRQETQCF; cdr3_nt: TGTGCCAGCAGTGCGACACCGATCAGACAAGAGACCCAGTGCTTC
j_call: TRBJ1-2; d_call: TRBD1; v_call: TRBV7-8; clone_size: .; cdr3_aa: CASSRDREYGYTF; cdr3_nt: TGTGCCAGCAGCCGGGACAGGGAATATGGCTACACCTTC
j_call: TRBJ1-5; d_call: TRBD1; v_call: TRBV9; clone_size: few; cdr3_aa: CASSVTGDQPQHF; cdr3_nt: TGTGCCAGCAGCGTTACAGGGGATCAGCCCCAGCATTTT
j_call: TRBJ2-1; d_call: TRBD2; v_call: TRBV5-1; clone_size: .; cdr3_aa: CASTRWAGGYNEQFF; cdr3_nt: TGCGCCAGCACCCGATGGGCGGGAGGGTACAATGAGCAGTTCTTC
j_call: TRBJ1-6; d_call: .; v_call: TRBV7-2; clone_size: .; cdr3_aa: CASSFDNSPLHF; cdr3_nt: TGTGCCAGCAGCTTCGATAATTCACCCCTCCACTTT
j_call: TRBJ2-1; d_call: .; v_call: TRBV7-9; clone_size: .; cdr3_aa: CASSLPTDYNEQFF; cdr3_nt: TGTGCCAGCAGCTTACCGACAGACTACAATGAGCAGTTCTTC